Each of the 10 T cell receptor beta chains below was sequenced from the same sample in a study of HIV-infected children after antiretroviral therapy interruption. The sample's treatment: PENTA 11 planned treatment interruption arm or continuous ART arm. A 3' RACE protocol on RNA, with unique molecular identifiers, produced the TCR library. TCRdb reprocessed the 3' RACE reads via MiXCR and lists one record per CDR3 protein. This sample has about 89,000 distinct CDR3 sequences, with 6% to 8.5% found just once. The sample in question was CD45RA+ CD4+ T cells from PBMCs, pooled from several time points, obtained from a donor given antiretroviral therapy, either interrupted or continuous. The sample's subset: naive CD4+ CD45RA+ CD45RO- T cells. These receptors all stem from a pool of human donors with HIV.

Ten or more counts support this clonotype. The chain's CDR3 is CASRRLEWDGYTF. The CDR3 region has the DNA TGTGCCAGCCGCCGCTTAGAATGGGATGGCTACACCTTC. The chain has TRBV11-2 and TRBJ1-2, with no clear D. This CDR3 has 13 residues. V shed 8 bases and J shed 6 bases, with 16 bases lying between them. CDR1 and CDR2 from the germline V gene are SGHAT and FQNNGV.

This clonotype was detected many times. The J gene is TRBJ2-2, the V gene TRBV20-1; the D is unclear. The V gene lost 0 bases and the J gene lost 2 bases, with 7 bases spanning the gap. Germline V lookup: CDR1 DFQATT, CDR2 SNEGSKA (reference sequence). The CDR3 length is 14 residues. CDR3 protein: CSARDDTNTGELFF. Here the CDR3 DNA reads TGCAGTGCTAGAGACGACACCAACACCGGGGAGCTGTTTTTT.

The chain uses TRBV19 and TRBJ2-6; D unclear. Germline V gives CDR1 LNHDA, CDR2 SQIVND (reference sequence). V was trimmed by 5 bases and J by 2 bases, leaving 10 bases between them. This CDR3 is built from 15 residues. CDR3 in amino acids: CASSSLGTGANVLTF. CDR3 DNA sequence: TGTGCCAGTAGTTCCCTGGGGACTGGGGCCAACGTCCTGACTTTC. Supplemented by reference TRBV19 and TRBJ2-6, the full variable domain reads DGGITQSPKYLFRKEGQNVTLSCEQNLNHDAMYWYRQDPGQGLRLIYYSQIVNDFQKGDIAEGYSVSREKKESFPLTVTSAQKNPTAFYLCASSSLGTGANVLTFGAGSRLTVL.

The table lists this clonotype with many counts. The CDR3 sequence: CASSEWAGGAGQPQHF. The CDR3 bases are TGTGCCAGCAGTGAATGGGCGGGGGGCGCAGGACAGCCCCAGCATTTT. The chain couples TRBV6-1 to TRBJ1-5, with D possibly TRBD1 on 6 matching bases. The V gene's germline CDR1 is MNHNS and CDR2 SASEGT. V was cut by 2 bases and J by 7 bases, with 18 bases left in between. The CDR3 sequence is 16 residues long.

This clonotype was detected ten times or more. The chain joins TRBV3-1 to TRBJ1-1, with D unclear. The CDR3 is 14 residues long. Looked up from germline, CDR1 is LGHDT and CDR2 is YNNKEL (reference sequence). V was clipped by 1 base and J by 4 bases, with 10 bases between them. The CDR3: CASSQGLRGTEAFF. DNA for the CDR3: TGTGCCAGCAGCCAAGGTTTACGGGGCACTGAAGCTTTCTTT.

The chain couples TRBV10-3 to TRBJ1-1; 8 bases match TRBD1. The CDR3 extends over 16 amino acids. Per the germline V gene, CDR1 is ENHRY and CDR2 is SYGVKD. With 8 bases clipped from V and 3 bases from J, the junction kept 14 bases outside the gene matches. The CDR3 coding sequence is TGTGCCATCGATAAACAGGGGGGACTTACTTACACTGAAGCTTTCTTT. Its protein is CAIDKQGGLTYTEAFF.

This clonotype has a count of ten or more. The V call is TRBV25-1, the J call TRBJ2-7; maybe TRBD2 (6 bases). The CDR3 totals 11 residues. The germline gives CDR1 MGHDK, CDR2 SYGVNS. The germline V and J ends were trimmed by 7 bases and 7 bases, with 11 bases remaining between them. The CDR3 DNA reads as TGTGCCAGCACCCTAGCGCGGGAGCAGTACTTC. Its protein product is CASTLAREQYF.

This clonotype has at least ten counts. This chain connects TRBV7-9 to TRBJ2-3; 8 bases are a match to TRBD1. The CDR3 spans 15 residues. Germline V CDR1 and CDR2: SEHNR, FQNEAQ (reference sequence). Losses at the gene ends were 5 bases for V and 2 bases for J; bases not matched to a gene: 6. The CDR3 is CASSPGDRTTDTQYF. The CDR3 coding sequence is TGTGCCAGCAGCCCCGGGGACAGGACCACAGATACGCAGTATTTT.

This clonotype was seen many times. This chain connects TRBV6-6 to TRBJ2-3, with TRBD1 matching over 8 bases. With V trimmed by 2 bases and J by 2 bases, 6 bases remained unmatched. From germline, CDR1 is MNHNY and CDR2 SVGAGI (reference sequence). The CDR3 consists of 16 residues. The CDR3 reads CASSYSRDRFTDTQYF. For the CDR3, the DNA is TGTGCCAGCAGTTACAGCAGGGACAGGTTCACAGATACGCAGTATTTT.

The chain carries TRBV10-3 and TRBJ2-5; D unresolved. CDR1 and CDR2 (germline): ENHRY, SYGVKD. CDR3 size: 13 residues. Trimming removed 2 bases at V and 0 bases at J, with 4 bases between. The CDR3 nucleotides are TGTGCCATCAGTGAGAAGTACCAAGAGACCCAGTACTTC. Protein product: CAISEKYQETQYF.